This record covers a single TCR beta chain. One entry per CDR3 protein results from TCRdb running MiXCR on the RT-PCR reads. The sample contains hundreds of thousands of distinct CDR3 sequences, approximately 15% of which appear only once. The CDR3 consists of 16 residues. V was cut by 3 bases and J by 4 bases, with 15 bases left in between. Per germline, CDR1 MDHEN and CDR2 SYDVKM. The clonotype originates from a female donor in good health, serving as a healthy control. Sequencing used memory CD4+ T cells from blood. The chain is built from TRBV28 and TRBJ1-4; D unresolved. The CDR3 loop reads CASSFLRFGLNEKLFF. CDR3 DNA sequence: TGTGCCAGCAGTTTCCTTAGGTTTGGCCTTAATGAAAAACTGTTTTTT.